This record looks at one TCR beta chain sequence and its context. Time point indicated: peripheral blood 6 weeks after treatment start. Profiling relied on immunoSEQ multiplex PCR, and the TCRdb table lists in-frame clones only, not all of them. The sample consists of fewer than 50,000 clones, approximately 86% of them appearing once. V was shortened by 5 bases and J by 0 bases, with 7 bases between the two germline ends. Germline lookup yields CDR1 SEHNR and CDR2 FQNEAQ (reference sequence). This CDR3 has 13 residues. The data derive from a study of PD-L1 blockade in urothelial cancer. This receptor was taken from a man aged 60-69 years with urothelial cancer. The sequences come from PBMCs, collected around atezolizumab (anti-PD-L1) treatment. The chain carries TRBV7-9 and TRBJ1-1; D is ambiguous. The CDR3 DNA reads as TGTGCCAGCAGCCCGAGAATGAACACTGAAGCTTTCTTT. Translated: CASSPRMNTEAFF. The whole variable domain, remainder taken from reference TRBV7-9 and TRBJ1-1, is DTGVSQNPRHKITKRGQNVTFRCDPISEHNRLYWYRQTLGQGPEFLTYFQNEAQLEKSRLLSDRFSAERPKGSFSTLEIQRTEQGDSAMYLCASSPRMNTEAFFGQGTRLTVV.